Reported below is one T cell receptor (beta chain). Its antigen is undetermined. These data originate in a study of cytomegalovirus exposure and HLA in healthy donors. Study-wide findings and caveats: Associated with HLA alleles at 0.05 false discovery rate in a later analysis were 16,951 TCR beta sequences. Across HLA loci, a later analysis found differing TCR association rates, with DRB1 most and HLA-C fewest.

Primers for the PCR totalled 60 Vbeta and 13 Jbeta. Assay: immunoSEQ multiplex PCR; the TCRdb copy retains only in-frame clones and omits some. The data show 96,000 or so clones, about four fifths seen once. V lost 3 bases and J 2 bases, leaving 11 bases between the germline ends. The CDR3 runs 14 residues. The germline V gene encodes CDR1 LNHDA and CDR2 SQIVND (reference sequence). Sequenced: PBMCs. The receptor was derived from a woman in her seventies in good health and CMV-seropositive. This sequence joins TRBV19 and TRBJ2-7; D perhaps matches TRBD2 (6 bases). The CDR3 is CASSIGTLTYEQYF. The CDR3, as DNA: TGTGCCAGTAGTATCGGGACTCTAACCTACGAGCAGTACTTC.